This T cell receptor beta chain was recorded in a study of cytomegalovirus exposure and HLA in healthy donors. The study, taken as a whole, reports: Prior analysis indicated that the majority of TCR beta V segments exhibited productivity approximately 87% or approximately 30% of the time. It was 150 to 200 TCR beta chains that were listed as cytomegalovirus-associated. In all likelihood, a cluster of highly shared sequence variants was a sequencing artifact.

CDR3 size: 14 residues. Trimming left V 2 bases short and J 3 bases short, with 7 bases between. Germline-derived CDR1 and CDR2 are MNHEY and SMNVEV (reference sequence). This PCR relied on a set of 60 Vbeta primers and 13 Jbeta primers. The table came from immunoSEQ multiplex PCR; TCRdb's copy has only in-frame clones and leaves some out. The sample includes 120,000 or so clones, over 50% of them seen just once. A word on this clone: Its specificity is unknown.

The receptor was isolated from a woman aged 40 to 50 in good health and CMV-seropositive. Sequencing input: PBMCs. The V and J genes are TRBV27 and TRBJ1-4; tentative D call: TRBD1 (5 bases). CDR3 DNA sequence: TGTGCCAGCAGTTTAAGCAGGGCTAATGAAAAACTGTTTTTT. Translated: CASSLSRANEKLFF.